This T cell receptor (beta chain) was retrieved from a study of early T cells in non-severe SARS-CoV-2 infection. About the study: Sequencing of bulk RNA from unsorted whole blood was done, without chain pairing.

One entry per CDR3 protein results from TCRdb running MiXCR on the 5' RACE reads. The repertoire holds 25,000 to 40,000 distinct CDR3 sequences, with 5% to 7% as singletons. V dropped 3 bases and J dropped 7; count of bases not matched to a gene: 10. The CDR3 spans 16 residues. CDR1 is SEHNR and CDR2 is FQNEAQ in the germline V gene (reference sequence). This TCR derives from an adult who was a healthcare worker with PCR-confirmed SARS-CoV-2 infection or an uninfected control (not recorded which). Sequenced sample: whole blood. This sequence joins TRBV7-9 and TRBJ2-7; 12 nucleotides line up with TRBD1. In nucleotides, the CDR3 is TGTGCCAGCAGCTTGACCCCGGGACAGGGGGCAGGTGAGCAGTACTTC. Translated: CASSLTPGQGAGEQYF. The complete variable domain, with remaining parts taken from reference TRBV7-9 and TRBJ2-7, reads DTGVSQNPRHKITKRGQNVTFRCDPISEHNRLYWYRQTLGQGPEFLTYFQNEAQLEKSRLLSDRFSAERPKGSFSTLEIQRTEQGDSAMYLCASSLTPGQGAGEQYFGPGTRLTVT.